This T cell receptor (beta chain) was documented in a study of shared clonotypes between healthy human individuals. This clone has just one count. Repertoires were generated with immunoSEQ multiplex PCR, while TCRdb's copy carries only in-frame clones and drops some. The table records some 490,000 clones, 65% to 85% of them present only once. CDR3 size: 15 residues. CDR1 SNHLY and CDR2 FYNNEI come from the germline V gene. V was pared by 7 bases and J by 7 bases, with 7 bases of the junction left unmatched. The receptor was isolated from a woman aged 40 to 50 in good health. Some clones in this sample may be carry-over from other donors' samples. The chain combines TRBV2 with TRBJ2-2; 12 nucleotides align to TRBD1. Sequencing input: PBMCs. The chain's CDR3 is CASNRDRGRDGELFF. CDR3 bases: TGTGCCAGCAACCGGGACAGGGGGCGTGACGGGGAGCTGTTTTTT.